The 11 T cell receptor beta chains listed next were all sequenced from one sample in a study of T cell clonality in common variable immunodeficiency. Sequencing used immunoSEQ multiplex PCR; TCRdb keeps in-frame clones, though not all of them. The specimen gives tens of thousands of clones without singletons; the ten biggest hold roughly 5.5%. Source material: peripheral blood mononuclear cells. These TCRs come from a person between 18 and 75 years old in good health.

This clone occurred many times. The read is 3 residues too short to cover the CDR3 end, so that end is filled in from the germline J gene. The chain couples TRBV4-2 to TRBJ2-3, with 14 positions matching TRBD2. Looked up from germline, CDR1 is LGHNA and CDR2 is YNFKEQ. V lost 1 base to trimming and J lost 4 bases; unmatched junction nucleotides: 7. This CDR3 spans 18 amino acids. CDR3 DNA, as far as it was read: TGTGCCAGCAGCCAAGGGCCCGGGACTAGCGGGAGATCAGATACG. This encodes CASSQGPGTSGRSDT. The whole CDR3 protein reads CASSQGPGTSGRSDTQYF.

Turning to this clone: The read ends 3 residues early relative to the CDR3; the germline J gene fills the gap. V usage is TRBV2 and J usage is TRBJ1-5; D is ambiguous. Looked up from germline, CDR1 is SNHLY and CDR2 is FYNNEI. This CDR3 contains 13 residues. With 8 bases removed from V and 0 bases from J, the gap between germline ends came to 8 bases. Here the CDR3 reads CASAKDSNQPQHF. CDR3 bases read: TGTGCCAGCGCTAAAGATAGCAATCAGCCC.

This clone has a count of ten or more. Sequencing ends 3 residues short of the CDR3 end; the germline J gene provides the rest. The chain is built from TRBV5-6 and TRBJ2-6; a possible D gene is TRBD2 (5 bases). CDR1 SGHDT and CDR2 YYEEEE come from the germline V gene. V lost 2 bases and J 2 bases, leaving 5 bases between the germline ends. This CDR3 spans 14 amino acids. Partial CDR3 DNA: TGTGCCAGCAGCTTCGGGGCTGGGGCCAACGTC. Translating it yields CASSFGAGANV. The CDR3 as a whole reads CASSFGAGANVLTF.

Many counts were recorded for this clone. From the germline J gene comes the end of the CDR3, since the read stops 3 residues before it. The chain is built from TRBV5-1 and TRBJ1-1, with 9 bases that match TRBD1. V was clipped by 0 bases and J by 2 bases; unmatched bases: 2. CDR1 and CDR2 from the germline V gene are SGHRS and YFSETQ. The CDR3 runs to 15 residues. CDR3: CASSLGDRVNTEAFF. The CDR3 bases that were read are TGCGCCAGCAGCTTGGGGGACAGGGTTAACACTGAA.

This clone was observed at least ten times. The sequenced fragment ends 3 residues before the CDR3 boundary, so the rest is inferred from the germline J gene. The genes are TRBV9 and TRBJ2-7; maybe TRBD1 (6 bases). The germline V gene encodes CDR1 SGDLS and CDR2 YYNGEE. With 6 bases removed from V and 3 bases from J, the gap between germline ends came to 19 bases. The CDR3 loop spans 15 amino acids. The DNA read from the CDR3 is TGTGCCAGCACCTTCAACCGGGACAAAATCTACGAG. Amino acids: CASTFNRDKIYE. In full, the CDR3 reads CASTFNRDKIYEQYF.

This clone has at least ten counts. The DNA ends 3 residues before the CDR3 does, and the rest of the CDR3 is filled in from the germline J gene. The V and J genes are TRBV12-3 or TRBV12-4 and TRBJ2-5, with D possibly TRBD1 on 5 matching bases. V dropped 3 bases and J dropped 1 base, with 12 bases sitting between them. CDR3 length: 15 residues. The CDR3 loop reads CASSFSGQAQETQYF. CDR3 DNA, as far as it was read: TGTGCCAGCAGTTTTAGTGGACAAGCCCAAGAGACC.

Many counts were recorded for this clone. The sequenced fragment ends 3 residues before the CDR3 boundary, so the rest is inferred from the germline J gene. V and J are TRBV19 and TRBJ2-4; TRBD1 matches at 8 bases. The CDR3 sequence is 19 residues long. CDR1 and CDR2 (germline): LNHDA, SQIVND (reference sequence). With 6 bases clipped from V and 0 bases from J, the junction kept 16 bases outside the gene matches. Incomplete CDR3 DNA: TGTGCCAGTAGCGATCTGATTATCGGCCAGGGGGCAGCCAAAAACATT. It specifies CASSDLIIGQGAAKNI. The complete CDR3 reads CASSDLIIGQGAAKNIQYF.

The CDR3 sequence is CASSSGLAGGTQYF. The part of the CDR3 DNA that was read is TGTGCCAGCAGCTCGGGACTAGCGGGAGGGACG. This chain joins TRBV11-2 and TRBJ2-3; 16 bases match TRBD2. The read comes to an end 3 residues before the CDR3 does, leaving the germline J gene to fill in the end. This CDR3 contains 14 residues. Germline CDR1 and CDR2: SGHAT and FQNNGV.

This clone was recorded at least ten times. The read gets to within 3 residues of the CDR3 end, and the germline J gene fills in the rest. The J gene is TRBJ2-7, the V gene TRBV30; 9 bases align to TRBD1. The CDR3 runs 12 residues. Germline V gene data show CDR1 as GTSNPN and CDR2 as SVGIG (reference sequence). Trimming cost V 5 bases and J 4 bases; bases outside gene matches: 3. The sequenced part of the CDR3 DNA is TGTGCCTGGGGACAGGGGAGTTACGAG. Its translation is CAWGQGSYE. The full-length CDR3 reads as CAWGQGSYEQYF.

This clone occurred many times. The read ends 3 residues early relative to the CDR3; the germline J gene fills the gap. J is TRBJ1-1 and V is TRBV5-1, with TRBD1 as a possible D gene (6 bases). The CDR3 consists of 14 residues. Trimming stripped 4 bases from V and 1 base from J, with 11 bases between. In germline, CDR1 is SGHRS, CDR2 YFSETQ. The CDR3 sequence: CASSPRGTNTEAFF. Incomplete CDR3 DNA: TGCGCCAGCAGCCCCAGGGGAACGAACACTGAA.

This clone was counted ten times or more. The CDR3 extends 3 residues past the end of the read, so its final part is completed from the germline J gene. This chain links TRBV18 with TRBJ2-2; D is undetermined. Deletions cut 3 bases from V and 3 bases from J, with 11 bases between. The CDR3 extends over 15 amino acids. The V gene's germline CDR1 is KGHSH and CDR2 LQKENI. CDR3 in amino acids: CASSPYTPHTGELFF. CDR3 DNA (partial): TGTGCCAGCTCACCGTACACACCCCACACCGGGGAG.